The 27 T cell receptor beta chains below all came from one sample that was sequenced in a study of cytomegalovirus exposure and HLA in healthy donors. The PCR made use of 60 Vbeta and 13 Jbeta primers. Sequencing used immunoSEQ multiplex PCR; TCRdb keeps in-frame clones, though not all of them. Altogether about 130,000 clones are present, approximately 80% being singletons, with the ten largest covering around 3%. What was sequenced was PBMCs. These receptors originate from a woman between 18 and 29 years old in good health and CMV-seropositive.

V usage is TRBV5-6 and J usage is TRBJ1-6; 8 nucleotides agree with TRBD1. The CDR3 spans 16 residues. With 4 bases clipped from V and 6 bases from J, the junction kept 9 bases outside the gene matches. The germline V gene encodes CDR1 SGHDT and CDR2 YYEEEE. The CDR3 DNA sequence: TGTGCCAGCAGCCTCCTCTTGGACAGGGTTAATTCACCCCTCCACTTT. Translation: CASSLLLDRVNSPLHF. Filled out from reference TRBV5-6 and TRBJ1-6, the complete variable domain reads DAGVTQSPTHLIKTRGQQVTLRCSPKSGHDTVSWYQQALGQGPQFIFQYYEEEERQRGNFPDRFSGHQFPNYSSELNVNALLLGDSALYLCASSLLLDRVNSPLHFGNGTRLTVT.

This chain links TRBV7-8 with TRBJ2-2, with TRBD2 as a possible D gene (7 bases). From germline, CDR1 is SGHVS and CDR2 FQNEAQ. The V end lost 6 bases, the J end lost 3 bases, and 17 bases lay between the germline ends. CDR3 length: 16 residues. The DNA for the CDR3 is TGTGCCAGCAGACCCACGCGGGGGCGAGACACCGGGGAGCTGTTTTTT. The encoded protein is CASRPTRGRDTGELFF.

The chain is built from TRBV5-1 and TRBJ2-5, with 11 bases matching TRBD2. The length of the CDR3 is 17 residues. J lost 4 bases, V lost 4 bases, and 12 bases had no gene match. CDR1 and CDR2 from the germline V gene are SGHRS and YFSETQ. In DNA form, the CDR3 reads TGCGCCAGCAGCGATCGGCCTAGCGGGGGGATGGGAGAGACCCAGTACTTC. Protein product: CASSDRPSGGMGETQYF.

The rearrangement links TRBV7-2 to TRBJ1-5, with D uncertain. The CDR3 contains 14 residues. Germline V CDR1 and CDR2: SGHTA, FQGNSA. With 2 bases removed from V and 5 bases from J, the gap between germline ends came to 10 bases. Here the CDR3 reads CASSLPQEDQPQHF. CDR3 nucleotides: TGTGCCAGCAGCTTACCCCAGGAAGATCAGCCCCAGCATTTT.

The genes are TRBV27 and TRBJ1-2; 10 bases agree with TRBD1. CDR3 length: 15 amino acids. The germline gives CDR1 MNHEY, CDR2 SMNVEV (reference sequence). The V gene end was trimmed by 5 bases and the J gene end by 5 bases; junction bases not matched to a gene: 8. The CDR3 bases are TGTGCCAGCAGTCCGCGGACAGGGGGGTCGTATGGCTACACCTTC. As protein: CASSPRTGGSYGYTF.

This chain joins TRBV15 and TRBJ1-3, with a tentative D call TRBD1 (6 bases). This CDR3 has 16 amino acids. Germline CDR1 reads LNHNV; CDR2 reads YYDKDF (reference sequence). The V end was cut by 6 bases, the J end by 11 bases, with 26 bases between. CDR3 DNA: TGTGCCACCAGGGATTACGGACAGCCGCGATTCAGCCCCATATATTTT. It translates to CATRDYGQPRFSPIYF.

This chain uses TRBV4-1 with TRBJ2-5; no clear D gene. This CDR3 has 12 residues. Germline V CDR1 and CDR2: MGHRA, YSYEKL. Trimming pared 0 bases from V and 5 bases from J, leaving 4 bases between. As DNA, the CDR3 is TGCGCCAGCAGCCAAGATCAGGAGACCCAGTACTTC. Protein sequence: CASSQDQETQYF.

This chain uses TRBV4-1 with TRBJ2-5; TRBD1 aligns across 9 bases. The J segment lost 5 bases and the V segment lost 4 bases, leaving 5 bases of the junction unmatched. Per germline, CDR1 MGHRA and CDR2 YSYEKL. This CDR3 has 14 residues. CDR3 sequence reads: CASSLQGAWETQYF. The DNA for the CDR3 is TGCGCCAGCAGCCTACAGGGGGCTTGGGAGACCCAGTACTTC.

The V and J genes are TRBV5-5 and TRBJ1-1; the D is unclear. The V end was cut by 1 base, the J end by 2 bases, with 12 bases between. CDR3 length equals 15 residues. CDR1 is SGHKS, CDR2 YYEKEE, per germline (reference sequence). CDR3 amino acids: CASSLIQNLNTEAFF. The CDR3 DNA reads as TGTGCCAGCAGCTTGATACAGAACCTTAACACTGAAGCTTTCTTT.

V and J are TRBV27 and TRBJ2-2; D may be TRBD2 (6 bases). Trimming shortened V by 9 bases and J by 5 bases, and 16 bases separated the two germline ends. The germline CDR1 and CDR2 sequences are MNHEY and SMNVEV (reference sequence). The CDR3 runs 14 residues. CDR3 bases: TGTGCCAGTAGGTTGCGGGGTAATACCGGGGAGCTGTTTTTT. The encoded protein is CASRLRGNTGELFF.

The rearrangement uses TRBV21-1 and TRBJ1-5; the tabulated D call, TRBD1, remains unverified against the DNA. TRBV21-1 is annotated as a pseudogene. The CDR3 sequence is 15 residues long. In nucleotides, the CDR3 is TGTGCCAGCAGCGGGACAGACCCAAGCAATCAGCCCCAGCATTTT. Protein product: CASSGTDPSNQPQHF.

The CDR3 loop reads CASSSGSLGEQYF. The CDR3, as DNA: TGTGCCAGCAGCTCCGGGTCTCTGGGCGAGCAGTACTTC. The chain couples TRBV6-6 to TRBJ2-7, with D unclear. The CDR3 is 13 amino acids. Germline assignment: CDR1 MNHNY and CDR2 SVGAGI (reference sequence). V lost 6 bases and J lost 6, with 15 bases in between.

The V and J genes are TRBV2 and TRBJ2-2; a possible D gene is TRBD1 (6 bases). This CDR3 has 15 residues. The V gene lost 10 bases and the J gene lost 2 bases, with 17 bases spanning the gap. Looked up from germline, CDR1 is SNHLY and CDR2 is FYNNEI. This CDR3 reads CATKRPGANTGELFF. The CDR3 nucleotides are TGTGCCACCAAGCGACCAGGGGCCAACACCGGGGAGCTGTTTTTT. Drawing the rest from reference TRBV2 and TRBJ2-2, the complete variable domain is EPEVTQTPSHQVTQMGQEVILRCVPISNHLYFYWYRQILGQKVEFLVSFYNNEISEKSEIFDDQFSVERPDGSNFTLKIRSTKLEDSAMYFCATKRPGANTGELFFGEGSRLTVL.

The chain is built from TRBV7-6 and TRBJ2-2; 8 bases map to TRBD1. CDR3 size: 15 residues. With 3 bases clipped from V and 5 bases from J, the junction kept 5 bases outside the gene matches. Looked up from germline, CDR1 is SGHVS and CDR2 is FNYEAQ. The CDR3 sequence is CASSFQGARTGELFF. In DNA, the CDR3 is TGTGCCAGCAGCTTCCAGGGGGCGCGTACCGGGGAGCTGTTTTTT.

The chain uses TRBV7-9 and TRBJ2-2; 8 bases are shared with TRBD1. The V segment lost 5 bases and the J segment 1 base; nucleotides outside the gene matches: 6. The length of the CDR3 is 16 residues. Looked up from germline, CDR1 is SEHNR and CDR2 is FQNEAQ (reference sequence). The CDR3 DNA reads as TGTGCCAGCAGCGATTACAGGGGGATGAACACCGGGGAGCTGTTTTTT. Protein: CASSDYRGMNTGELFF. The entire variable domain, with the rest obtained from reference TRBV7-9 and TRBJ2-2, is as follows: DTGVSQNPRHKITKRGQNVTFRCDPISEHNRLYWYRQTLGQGPEFLTYFQNEAQLEKSRLLSDRFSAERPKGSFSTLEIQRTEQGDSAMYLCASSDYRGMNTGELFFGEGSRLTVL.

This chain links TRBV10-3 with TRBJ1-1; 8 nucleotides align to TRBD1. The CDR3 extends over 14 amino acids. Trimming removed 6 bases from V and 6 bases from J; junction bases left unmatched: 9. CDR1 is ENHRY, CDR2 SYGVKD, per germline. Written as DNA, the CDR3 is TGTGCCATCAGGACACCGGGACAGGTTTCTGAAGCTTTCTTT. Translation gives CAIRTPGQVSEAFF.

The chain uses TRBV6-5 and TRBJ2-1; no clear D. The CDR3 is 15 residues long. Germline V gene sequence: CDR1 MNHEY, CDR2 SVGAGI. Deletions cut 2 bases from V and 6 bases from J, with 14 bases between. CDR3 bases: TGTGCCAGCAGTTACCCTAGTTCTGTATCCAATGAGCAGTTCTTC. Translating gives CASSYPSSVSNEQFF.

This chain's CDR3 is CASSLQENTEAFF. The CDR3 DNA reads TGCGCCAGCAGCTTGCAGGAGAACACTGAAGCTTTCTTT. The V call is TRBV5-1, the J call TRBJ1-1; D remains unclear. The germline V gene has CDR1 SGHRS and CDR2 YFSETQ. The ends were cut back, 1 base at V and 1 base at J, with 5 bases in the middle. The CDR3 runs to 13 residues.

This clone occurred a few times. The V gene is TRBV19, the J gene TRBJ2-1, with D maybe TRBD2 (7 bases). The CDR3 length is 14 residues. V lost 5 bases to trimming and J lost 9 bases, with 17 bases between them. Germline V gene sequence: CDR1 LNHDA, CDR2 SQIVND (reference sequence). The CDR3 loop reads CASSVVRGAIEQFF. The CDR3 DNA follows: TGTGCCAGTAGTGTAGTTCGGGGGGCGATTGAGCAGTTCTTC.

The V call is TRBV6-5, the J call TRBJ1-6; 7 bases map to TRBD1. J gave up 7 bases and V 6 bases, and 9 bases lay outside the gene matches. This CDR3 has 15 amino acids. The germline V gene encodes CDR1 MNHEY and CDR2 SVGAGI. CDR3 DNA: TGTGCCAGCAGCCCGCGGGACAGATCCAATTCACCCCTCCACTTT. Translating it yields CASSPRDRSNSPLHF.

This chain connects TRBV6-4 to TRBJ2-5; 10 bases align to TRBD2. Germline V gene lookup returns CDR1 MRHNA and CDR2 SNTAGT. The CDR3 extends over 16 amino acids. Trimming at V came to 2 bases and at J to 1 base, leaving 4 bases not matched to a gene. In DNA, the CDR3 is TGTGCCAGCAGTGACCCAACTAGCGGGGCCCAAGAGACCCAGTACTTC. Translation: CASSDPTSGAQETQYF.

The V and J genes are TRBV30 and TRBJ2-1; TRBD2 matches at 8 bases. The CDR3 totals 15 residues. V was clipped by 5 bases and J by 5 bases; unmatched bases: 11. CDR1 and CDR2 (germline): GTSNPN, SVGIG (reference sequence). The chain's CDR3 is CAWGRGGKLNNEQFF. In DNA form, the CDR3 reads TGTGCCTGGGGTCGGGGGGGGAAGCTGAACAATGAGCAGTTCTTC.

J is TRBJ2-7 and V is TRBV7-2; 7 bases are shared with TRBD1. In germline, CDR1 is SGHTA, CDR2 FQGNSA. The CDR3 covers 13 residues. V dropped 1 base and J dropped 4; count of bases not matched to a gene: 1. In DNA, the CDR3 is TGTGCCAGCAGCTTAGACAGGGGTTACGAGCAGTACTTC. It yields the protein CASSLDRGYEQYF.

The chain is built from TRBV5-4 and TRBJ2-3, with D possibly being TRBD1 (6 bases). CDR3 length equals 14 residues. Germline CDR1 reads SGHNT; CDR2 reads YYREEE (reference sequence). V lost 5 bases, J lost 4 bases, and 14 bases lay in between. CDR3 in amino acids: CASRLGGGADTQYF. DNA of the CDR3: TGTGCCAGCAGGCTTGGGGGCGGCGCAGATACGCAGTATTTT. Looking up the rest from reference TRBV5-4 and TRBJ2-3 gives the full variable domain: ETGVTQSPTHLIKTRGQQVTLRCSSQSGHNTVSWYQQALGQGPQFIFQYYREEENGRGNFPPRFSGLQFPNYSSELNVNALELDDSALYLCASRLGGGADTQYFGPGTRLTVL.

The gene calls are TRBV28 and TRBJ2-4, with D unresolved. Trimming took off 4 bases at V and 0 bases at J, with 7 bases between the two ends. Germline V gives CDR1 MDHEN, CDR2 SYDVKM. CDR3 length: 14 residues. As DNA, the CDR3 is TGTGCCAGCAGTTCCGCGATAGCCAAAAACATTCAGTACTTC. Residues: CASSSAIAKNIQYF.

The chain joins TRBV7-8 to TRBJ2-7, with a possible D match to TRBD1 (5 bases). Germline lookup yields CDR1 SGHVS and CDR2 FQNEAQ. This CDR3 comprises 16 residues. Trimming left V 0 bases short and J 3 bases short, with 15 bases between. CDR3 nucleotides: TGTGCCAGCAGCTTAGCCCTAAGCAAAGGGGACTACGAGCAGTACTTC. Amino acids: CASSLALSKGDYEQYF. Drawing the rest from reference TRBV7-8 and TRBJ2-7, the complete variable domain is GAGVSQSPRYKVAKRGQDVALRCDPISGHVSLFWYQQALGQGPEFLTYFQNEAQLDKSGLPSDRFFAERPEGSVSTLKIQRTQQEDSAVYLCASSLALSKGDYEQYFGPGTRLTVT.

The CDR3 nucleotides read TGTGCCAGCAGCCCCTATATCTCCTACAATGAGCAGTTCTTC. Amino acids: CASSPYISYNEQFF. The gene calls are TRBV14 and TRBJ2-1; no reliable D call. V was trimmed by 4 bases and J by 0 bases, leaving 7 bases between them. CDR1 is SGHDN, CDR2 FVKESK, per germline. This CDR3 comprises 14 residues.